This TCR beta chain was retrieved from a study of somatic mutations in cytotoxic T cells in rheumatoid arthritis. The wider study: Collection of patient blood (30 ml EDTA) took place right after diagnosis, before any treatment. Study-level points and caveats: Neither rheumatoid arthritis patients nor age-matched healthy controls had significantly different CD8+ T-cell clonality from the other group.

V gave up 2 bases and J gave up 0 bases; unmatched junction bases: 4. CDR1 and CDR2 from the germline V gene are SGHNT and YYREEE (reference sequence). The CDR3 sequence is 15 residues long. The method was immunoSEQ multiplex PCR; TCRdb's version includes in-frame clones alone and lacks a portion of them. The table has about 7,100 clones, about 82% seen once. This clone was detected only a few times. Antigen specificity is unknown. What was sequenced was CD8+ T cells sorted from blood. The TCR sequence derives from an adult with rheumatoid arthritis. The genes are TRBV5-4 and TRBJ1-1; 7 bases agree with TRBD1. The CDR3 nucleotides read TGTGCCAGCAGCTTAGGGGGGACAGTGAACACTGAAGCTTTCTTT. Translation gives CASSLGGTVNTEAFF.